Each of the 30 T cell receptor beta chains below was sequenced from the same sample in a study of blood T cell repertoires in COVID-19. The data were produced by immunoSEQ multiplex PCR, yet TCRdb's version contains in-frame clones alone and is incomplete. The sample lists about 170,000 clones; around 84% were seen once. Material for sequencing was PBMCs or T cells enriched from blood (not recorded which). The receptors were sampled from a man aged 45-65 years who had recovered from COVID-19.

The chain combines TRBV30 with TRBJ2-7; 11 bases line up with TRBD1. This CDR3 has 15 amino acids. The ends lost 0 bases at V and 2 bases at J; junction bases unmatched: 3. In germline, CDR1 is GTSNPN, CDR2 SVGIG (reference sequence). The CDR3: CAWSVGTGGPYEQYF. The CDR3, as DNA: TGTGCCTGGAGTGTCGGGACAGGGGGTCCCTACGAGCAGTACTTC.

This clone was counted a single time. The gene calls are TRBV27 and TRBJ1-4; possible D gene TRBD1, 6 bases. CDR1 and CDR2 from the germline V gene are MNHEY and SMNVEV (reference sequence). Trimming removed 5 bases from V and 5 bases from J, with 15 bases in between. This CDR3 region has 15 residues. The CDR3 spells CASSVQGRKNEKLFF. The CDR3 nucleotides read TGTGCCAGCAGTGTACAGGGACGGAAGAATGAAAAACTGTTTTTT.

The chain joins TRBV10-3 to TRBJ1-4; 9 positions match TRBD1. The CDR3 consists of 15 residues. Per germline, CDR1 ENHRY and CDR2 SYGVKD. V lost 3 bases to trimming and J lost 8 bases; unmatched junction nucleotides: 7. In DNA, the CDR3 is TGTGCCATCAGTGAAGGGACAGGGATTGGGGAAAAACTGTTTTTT. Residues: CAISEGTGIGEKLFF.

V is TRBV9 and J is TRBJ1-2; 10 bases fit TRBD1. Losses at the gene ends were 0 bases for V and 7 bases for J; bases not matched to a gene: 6. Germline V gene lookup returns CDR1 SGDLS and CDR2 YYNGEE. The length of the CDR3 is 15 residues. CDR3 amino acids: CASSVGSGQGSGYTF. In nucleotides, the CDR3 is TGTGCCAGCAGCGTAGGGTCGGGACAGGGGTCTGGCTACACCTTC.

The chain joins TRBV19 to TRBJ1-2, with TRBD1 as a possible D gene (5 bases). CDR1 is LNHDA and CDR2 is SQIVND in the germline V gene (reference sequence). Trimming shortened V by 10 bases and J by 2 bases, and 11 bases separated the two germline ends. This CDR3 contains 12 residues. The CDR3 DNA reads TGTGCCACAGCAGGGTCCAACTATGGCTACACCTTC. This encodes CATAGSNYGYTF.

The chain combines TRBV10-3 with TRBJ2-1, with 11 bases that match TRBD2. This CDR3 has 13 amino acids. Germline V gene lookup returns CDR1 ENHRY and CDR2 SYGVKD. V lost 7 bases and J lost 9; bases outside the gene matches: 5. The CDR3 nucleotides are TGTGCCATCAAACTAGCGGGGGATAGTGAGCAGTTCTTC. Its translation: CAIKLAGDSEQFF.

The V call is TRBV14, the J call TRBJ2-7, with 11 positions matching TRBD1. The J segment lost 3 bases and the V segment lost 5 bases, leaving 6 bases of the junction unmatched. This CDR3 is 15 amino acids long. From germline, CDR1 is SGHDN and CDR2 FVKESK. The CDR3 region has the DNA TGTGCCAGCAGCTCGAGAGGGACAGGGGGCTACGAGCAGTACTTC. It codes for CASSSRGTGGYEQYF.

The rearrangement joins TRBV27 to TRBJ2-7, with no clear D. Trimming left V 2 bases short and J 0 bases short, with 11 bases between. Per the germline V gene, CDR1 is MNHEY and CDR2 is SMNVEV (reference sequence). CDR3 length equals 15 residues. This CDR3 is CASSLPTAVSYEQYF. The CDR3 DNA reads as TGTGCCAGCAGTTTACCGACTGCTGTCTCCTACGAGCAGTACTTC.

This chain connects TRBV7-8 to TRBJ1-6; unclear D gene. The germline gives CDR1 SGHVS, CDR2 FQNEAQ. The length of the CDR3 is 16 residues. Between the trimmed V and J ends, which lost 2 bases and 7 bases, there was a span of 15 bases. The CDR3 nucleotides are TGTGCCAGCAGCTTAAACGGGGATTCGGGGAATTCACCCCTCCACTTT. The encoded protein is CASSLNGDSGNSPLHF.

This clone appeared once. The genes are TRBV27 and TRBJ1-2, with D possibly being TRBD1 (5 bases). Germline V gene sequence: CDR1 MNHEY, CDR2 SMNVEV (reference sequence). CDR3 length equals 13 residues. Trimming took off 3 bases at V and 7 bases at J, with 12 bases between the two ends. The CDR3 region has the DNA TGTGCCAGCAGTTTCCCGGCGGGGGGTGGCTACACCTTC. This gives the protein CASSFPAGGGYTF.

The rearrangement uses TRBV10-3 and TRBJ1-2, with D maybe TRBD1 (6 bases). Germline assignment: CDR1 ENHRY and CDR2 SYGVKD. Trimming removed 3 bases at V and 6 bases at J, with 11 bases between. This CDR3 is 13 amino acids long. Here the CDR3 DNA reads TGTGCCATCAGTGAAGGGGGGAGGGATGGCTACACCTTC. This encodes CAISEGGRDGYTF.

The genes are TRBV11-2 and TRBJ1-2; D ambiguous. The CDR3 has 14 amino acids. Germline CDR1 SGHAT, CDR2 FQNNGV. The V end lost 8 bases, the J end lost 3 bases, and 16 bases lay between the germline ends. CDR3 in amino acids: CASLQDNGDYGYTF. DNA for the CDR3: TGTGCCAGCCTGCAGGATAACGGGGACTATGGCTACACCTTC.

This clone was seen just once. The J gene is TRBJ1-2, the V gene TRBV7-2; 11 nucleotides line up with TRBD1. Per the germline V gene, CDR1 is SGHTA and CDR2 is FQGNSA. Trimming took 5 bases from V and 4 from J; bases not matched to a gene: 0. The CDR3 contains 13 residues. CDR3: CASSGQGAYGYTF. The CDR3 bases are TGTGCCAGCAGCGGACAGGGGGCCTATGGCTACACCTTC.

This chain links TRBV18 with TRBJ2-7; TRBD1 might be the D (6 bases). Germline loops: CDR1 KGHSH, CDR2 LQKENI. CDR3 length equals 14 residues. Trimming cost V 5 bases and J 0 bases, with 11 bases left between them. CDR3 sequence reads: CASSTRGPSYEQYF. In DNA, the CDR3 is TGTGCCAGCTCAACCAGGGGCCCCTCCTACGAGCAGTACTTC.

V is TRBV28 and J is TRBJ1-1; no reliable D call. V was trimmed by 6 bases and J by 1 base, leaving 21 bases between them. The CDR3 is 17 amino acids. Germline V gives CDR1 MDHEN, CDR2 SYDVKM. CDR3 loop: CASSSWEVRRGNTEAFF. CDR3 nucleotide sequence: TGTGCCAGCAGCTCTTGGGAGGTGCGGCGAGGGAACACTGAAGCTTTCTTT.

The chain recombines TRBV2 with TRBJ2-2; D not certain. Trimming shortened V by 10 bases and J by 1 base, and 13 bases separated the two germline ends. There are 14 residues in the CDR3. Germline CDR1 reads SNHLY; CDR2 reads FYNNEI. For the CDR3, the DNA is TGTGCCACTGATGAGACAATGAACACCGGGGAGCTGTTTTTT. Translation gives CATDETMNTGELFF. Drawing the rest from reference TRBV2 and TRBJ2-2, the complete variable domain is EPEVTQTPSHQVTQMGQEVILRCVPISNHLYFYWYRQILGQKVEFLVSFYNNEISEKSEIFDDQFSVERPDGSNFTLKIRSTKLEDSAMYFCATDETMNTGELFFGEGSRLTVL.

V usage is TRBV19 and J usage is TRBJ2-7; the match to TRBD1 covers 7 bases. The ends lost 6 bases at V and 2 bases at J; junction bases unmatched: 10. Germline CDR1 and CDR2: LNHDA and SQIVND (reference sequence). This CDR3 region has 15 residues. For the CDR3, the DNA is TGTGCCAGTAGGGACCCGGGACAGAGGACCTACGAGCAGTACTTC. This sequence encodes CASRDPGQRTYEQYF.

The chain employs TRBV9 and TRBJ1-6; the D gene is possibly TRBD1 (5 bases). The CDR3 is 14 residues long. V lost 3 bases, J lost 9 bases, and 13 bases lay in between. Germline V lookup: CDR1 SGDLS, CDR2 YYNGEE. The CDR3 DNA reads as TGTGCCAGCAGCGCCGACCGGGGGGGTTCACCCCTCCACTTT. Translated, it gives CASSADRGGSPLHF.

V gene TRBV18 combines with J gene TRBJ1-1; 7 nucleotides align to TRBD1. V was clipped by 3 bases and J by 5 bases; unmatched bases: 6. The CDR3 has 14 residues. CDR1 and CDR2 (germline): KGHSH, LQKENI. This CDR3 is CASSPTGMTTEAFF. In nucleotides, the CDR3 is TGTGCCAGCTCACCGACAGGGATGACTACTGAAGCTTTCTTT.

The chain uses TRBV9 and TRBJ2-1, with TRBD2 as a possible D gene (7 bases). Trimming shortened V by 3 bases and J by 9 bases, and 19 bases separated the two germline ends. The CDR3 length is 15 residues. Germline CDR1 SGDLS, CDR2 YYNGEE. CDR3 nucleotide sequence: TGTGCCAGCAGCGCTCGAGGGGGGGGCCCTGGTGAGCAGTTCTTC. This codes for CASSARGGGPGEQFF.

The rearrangement uses TRBV30 and TRBJ2-1; D is perhaps TRBD1 (6 bases). CDR1 and CDR2 from the germline V gene are GTSNPN and SVGIG (reference sequence). Trimming took 2 bases from V and 7 from J, leaving 12 bases between them. The CDR3 is 13 amino acids. Here the CDR3 DNA reads TGTGCCTGGAGTACAGGGATGAAGAATGAGCAGTTCTTC. Residues: CAWSTGMKNEQFF. The full variable domain, in which reference TRBV30 and TRBJ2-1 provide the parts outside the CDR3, is SQTIHQWPATLVQPVGSPLSLECTVEGTSNPNLYWYRQAAGRGLQLLFYSVGIGQISSEVPQNLSASRPQDRQFILSSKKLLLSDSGFYLCAWSTGMKNEQFFGPGTRLTVL.

The rearrangement joins TRBV10-3 to TRBJ2-7, with 8 positions matching TRBD2. V dropped 10 bases and J dropped 3; count of bases not matched to a gene: 5. The germline V gene has CDR1 ENHRY and CDR2 SYGVKD. The CDR3 totals 12 residues. CDR3 nucleotide sequence: TGTGCCACCGCGGGGGGTAACTACGAGCAGTACTTC. Protein product: CATAGGNYEQYF.

CDR3 protein: CASSSSGGVGGYTF. The CDR3 DNA is TGTGCCAGCAGCTCCTCAGGGGGCGTGGGTGGCTACACCTTC. The gene calls are TRBV7-9 and TRBJ1-2; 8 bases map to TRBD1. Trimming cost V 4 bases and J 7 bases; bases outside gene matches: 8. The germline V gene encodes CDR1 SEHNR and CDR2 FQNEAQ (reference sequence). The CDR3 length is 14 residues.

The sample holds many counts of this clone. V is TRBV5-4 and J is TRBJ2-3; the match to TRBD2 covers 7 bases. Germline CDR1 SGHNT, CDR2 YYREEE (reference sequence). V shed 3 bases and J 5 bases; nucleotides not matched to a gene: 6. This CDR3 spans 14 amino acids. CDR3 sequence (DNA): TGTGCCAGCAGCTGGGGCGGGGGTGAAGATACGCAGTATTTT. Translated, it gives CASSWGGGEDTQYF. The full variable domain, in which reference TRBV5-4 and TRBJ2-3 provide the parts outside the CDR3, is ETGVTQSPTHLIKTRGQQVTLRCSSQSGHNTVSWYQQALGQGPQFIFQYYREEENGRGNFPPRFSGLQFPNYSSELNVNALELDDSALYLCASSWGGGEDTQYFGPGTRLTVL.

As DNA, the CDR3 is TGTGCCAGCAGTCCCTCGGGCAGGGGCCTAGCTAACTATGGCTACACCTTC. It translates to CASSPSGRGLANYGYTF. V usage is TRBV6-2 or TRBV6-3 and J usage is TRBJ1-2, with D possibly being TRBD1 (6 bases). The V gene's germline CDR1 is MNHEY and CDR2 SVGEGT. V was pared by 5 bases and J by 0 bases, with 19 bases between. CDR3 length: 17 residues.

The V and J genes are TRBV7-8 and TRBJ1-2; TRBD1 is a possible D gene (6 bases). From germline, CDR1 is SGHVS and CDR2 FQNEAQ. With 1 base removed from V and 3 bases from J, the gap between germline ends came to 9 bases. The CDR3 extends over 14 amino acids. CDR3 bases: TGTGCCAGCAGCTTAGTCTCAGGGGACTATGGCTACACCTTC. This encodes CASSLVSGDYGYTF.

This clone was picked up a small number of times. The chain links TRBV5-1 to TRBJ2-6; no definite D call. This CDR3 contains 16 residues. V dropped 4 bases and J dropped 0 bases, with 11 bases sitting between them. Germline CDR1 is SGHRS and CDR2 is YFSETQ. The CDR3 DNA sequence: TGCGCCAGCAGCGTGGCAGGCAGCTCTGGGGCCAACGTCCTGACTTTC. This codes for CASSVAGSSGANVLTF.

The rearrangement uses TRBV6-5 and TRBJ1-4; D remains ambiguous. Germline CDR1 is MNHEY and CDR2 is SVGAGI. The CDR3 extends over 15 amino acids. Trimming removed 1 base at V and 2 bases at J, with 8 bases between. The CDR3: CASSYFDNTNEKLFF. DNA of the CDR3: TGTGCCAGCAGTTACTTCGACAACACTAATGAAAAACTGTTTTTT.

The CDR3 reads CASSSTGDTQYF. The CDR3 bases are TGTGCCAGCAGCTCAACCGGAGATACGCAGTATTTT. The rearrangement uses TRBV11-2 and TRBJ2-3, with D uncertain. The germline CDR1 and CDR2 sequences are SGHAT and FQNNGV. Trimming took 4 bases from V and 5 from J, leaving 7 bases between them. The CDR3 is 12 residues long.

The chain links TRBV5-5 to TRBJ1-4, with D uncertain. This CDR3 is 16 amino acids long. The V gene lost 4 bases and the J gene lost 2 bases, with 15 bases spanning the gap. Germline CDR1 reads SGHKS; CDR2 reads YYEKEE (reference sequence). CDR3 sequence (DNA): TGTGCCAGCAGCACTAGTCCCGCCCCTACTAATGAAAAACTGTTTTTT. It codes for CASSTSPAPTNEKLFF.